Included here is one T cell receptor beta chain sequence, with context. The antigen remains unidentified. The entry originates in a study of cytomegalovirus exposure and HLA in healthy donors. Study-wide results and caveats: In vitro assays verified that three CMV-associated chains recognized CMV antigens specifically. The investigators catalogued some 150 TCR beta chains as cytomegalovirus-associated. Some V segments, TRBV6-2 and TRBV6-3 among them, were indistinguishable and were therefore excluded. A missense variant in DCLRE1C was later tied to TCR beta V- and J-gene trimming.

The CDR3 spans 15 residues. V gave up 5 bases and J gave up 5 bases; unmatched junction bases: 10. Germline-derived CDR1 and CDR2 are SGHRS and YFSETQ. Primers: 60 Vbeta forward and 13 Jbeta reverse. Measured with immunoSEQ multiplex PCR; TCRdb has only the in-frame clones, and not every one. Of 150,000 to 200,000 clones detected, about three quarters appear once; the ten largest clones hold 10%. This receptor was taken from a man aged 25 to 40 in good health and CMV-seropositive. Specimen: PBMCs. The rearrangement joins TRBV5-1 to TRBJ2-5; 9 nucleotides agree with TRBD2. CDR3: CASRRQREVGETQYF. The CDR3 DNA is TGCGCCAGCAGAAGACAGCGGGAGGTGGGGGAGACCCAGTACTTC. Based on the CDR3 plus reference TRBV5-1 and TRBJ2-5, the full variable domain is KAGVTQTPRYLIKTRGQQVTLSCSPISGHRSVSWYQQTPGQGLQFLFEYFSETQRNKGNFPGRFSGRQFSNSRSEMNVSTLELGDSALYLCASRRQREVGETQYFGPGTRLLVL.